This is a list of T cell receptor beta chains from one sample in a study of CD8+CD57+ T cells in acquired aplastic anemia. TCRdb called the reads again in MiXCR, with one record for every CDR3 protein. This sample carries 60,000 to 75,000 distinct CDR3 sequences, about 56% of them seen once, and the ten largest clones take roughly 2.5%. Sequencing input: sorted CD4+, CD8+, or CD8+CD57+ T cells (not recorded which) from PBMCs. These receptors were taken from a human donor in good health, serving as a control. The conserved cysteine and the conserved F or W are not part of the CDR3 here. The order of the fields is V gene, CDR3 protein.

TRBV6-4 ASSDSRGTEAF
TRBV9 ASSETSGGRNEQF
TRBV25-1 ASSETRQGRIQETQY
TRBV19 ASSIGTSGKNEQF
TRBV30 AWSVKGRGTQY
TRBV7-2 ASSLVPGSYGYT
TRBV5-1 ASSLNQGVAEAF
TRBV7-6 ASSFRSRGQGTNEKLF
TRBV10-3 AISENRENTEAF
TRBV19 ASSHGQGFAQPQH
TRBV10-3 AISGLAADTGELF
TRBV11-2 ASSLDRRAGNYGYT
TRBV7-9 ASSPHRTDNSPLH
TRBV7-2 ASSLLLAGATNTGEPF
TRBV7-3 ASSLNYGQY
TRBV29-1 SVLTGLGSPLH
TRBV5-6 ASSLLIGGQQETQY
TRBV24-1 ATSNGLAGEGNEQF
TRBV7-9 ASSLGATRERYNEQF
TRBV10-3 AISEAGTSGIYEQY
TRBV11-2 ASSLGGDRAHSNQPQH
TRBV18 ASSLSGVNTDTQY
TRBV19 ASNPGQRGNEQF
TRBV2 ASSGDWQVDTQY
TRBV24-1 ATSAGTGPYEQY
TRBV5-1 ATRIGTDNSPLH
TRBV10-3 AIRETLDTGELF
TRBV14 ASSQTGQLNTIY
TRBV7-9 ASSQSNGTGNYGYT
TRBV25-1 ASGSQNEQF
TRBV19 ASSLQGRGPNEQF
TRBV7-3 ASSVGQGDTIY
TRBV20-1 SASPRGTLYNEQF
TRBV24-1 ATSDRLAGLYNEQF
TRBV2 ASRPDRVVGETQY
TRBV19 ASSIRDLGYT
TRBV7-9 ASSPRLAGETQY
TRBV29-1 SVEFGGSWAF
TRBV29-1 SVWTSGGAPPCSYEQY
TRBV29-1 SVEGRGATDTQY
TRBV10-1 ASGRQQGRDNQPQH
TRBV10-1 ASSDRLAVGDTQY
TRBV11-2 ASSPRVGEQF
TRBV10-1 ASSESPGPSYEQY
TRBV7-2 ASSLEDRDYEQY
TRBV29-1 GVVVGDTSGYT
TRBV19 ASLSVTEAF
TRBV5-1 ASSLGSGVYEQY
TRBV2 ASREDGTGS
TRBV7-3 ASSSGLAGAPDTQY
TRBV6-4 ASRGRERYTQY
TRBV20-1 SAANTGIGSPLH
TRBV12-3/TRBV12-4 ASSILRTGGADTQY
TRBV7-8 ASSSGTGTFYEQY
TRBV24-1 ATSKKGREQETQY
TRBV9 ASSGGKNTEAF
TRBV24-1 ATSGVGSPYKGYT